The subject of this entry is one T cell receptor beta chain. This clone's antigen is unknown. These data belong to a study of T cells expressing NK-cell markers (dated by TCRdb to 2018 to 2020). Concerning the study at large: Three sorted T-cell subsets (CD3+CD56+NKG2C+, CD3+CD56+NKG2C- and CD3+CD56-NKG2C+) from 8 or 9 donors had their TCR beta-chain repertoires profiled. Of the eight sequenced donors, seven were found to be HCMV-seropositive and one was found to be HCMV-seronegative. The eight sequenced donors were randomly selected healthy volunteers, three men and five women. The libraries were sequenced on Illumina HiSeq 2000/2500, MiSeq or NextSeq, producing 2 x 150 bp reads.

The germline V gene sets CDR1 to KGHDR and CDR2 to SFDVKD. CDR3 length: 12 amino acids, cysteine to phenylalanine. DNA for this receptor is not on file. HCMV-specific IgG was detected in serum with a commercial ELISA kit to determine HCMV serostatus. Ficoll density gradient centrifugation was used to isolate peripheral blood mononuclear cells from blood. Beyond this particular receptor, the publication reports: It remained unclear whether the expanded NKG2C-expressing T cell clones were specific for HCMV antigens. Those dominant clonotypes were again the most abundant among CD3+CD56-NKG2C+ cells in a few donors, at about 25-65%. For over five donors, the dominant CD3+CD56+NKG2C+ clonotypes were among the top 10 CD8+ clonotypes and accounted for about 1.0-7.5% of CD8+ T cells.

These reads were obtained on an Illumina HiSeq 2000. 5'RACE template switching, by which a universal primer site and unique molecular identifiers were added, was used to make TCR beta cDNA libraries. cDNA synthesis was primed from the TCR beta constant segment, followed by two successive PCR amplification steps. The source study handled its data this way. Reads were demultiplexed and grouped by UMI with MIGEC, and clonotypes were assembled and quantified with MiTCR. To exclude erroneous sequences, only TCR cDNA sequences supported by at least two reads were retained. The tcR package was used for downstream repertoire analysis, with clonotypes matched between fractions based on CDR3 nucleotide sequence plus V segment. VDJmatch was used to annotate antigen specificity against VDJdb, with one amino acid substitution allowed in CDR3. Each entry corresponds to one CDR3 protein sequence from reads that TCRdb reprocessed, and DNA is not given. TCRdb's processing, not the study's, gives the V and J calls here. This sample's table has entries for about 460,000 distinct CDR3 sequences. The biggest ten clones account for almost 1.5% of the sample.

The chain joins TRBV24-1 to TRBJ2-2. This TCR was sampled from a woman aged 50 to 60 in good health. Donor details come from another sample of the same person, matched by shared clones. The sample was blood T cells: a sorted CD56 or NKG2C T cell subset, CD4+ or CD8+ T cells, or bulk PBMC T cells (not recorded which). This receptor carries the CDR3 CATSHGTGELFF.